This T cell receptor (beta chain) is drawn from a study of T cell responses to AZD1222 COVID-19 vaccine. Clones were sequenced by immunoSEQ multiplex PCR, and TCRdb holds only the in-frame ones, with some missing. Here the sample spans about 170,000 clones, roughly 92% being singletons. The sequenced sample was peripheral blood, obtained on day 0 of AZD1222 vaccination. This TCR was sampled from an adult in good health.

CDR3 DNA sequence: TGCGCCAGCAGCCCCGAAGGTTGGGGGAGTGGCTCCTACGAGCAGTACTTC. This encodes CASSPEGWGSGSYEQYF. The chain combines TRBV5-1 with TRBJ2-7; the D gene could be TRBD1 or TRBD2 (5 bases each). Germline assignment: CDR1 SGHRS and CDR2 YFSETQ. CDR3 size: 17 residues. Trimming removed 4 bases from V and 0 bases from J, with 20 bases in between.